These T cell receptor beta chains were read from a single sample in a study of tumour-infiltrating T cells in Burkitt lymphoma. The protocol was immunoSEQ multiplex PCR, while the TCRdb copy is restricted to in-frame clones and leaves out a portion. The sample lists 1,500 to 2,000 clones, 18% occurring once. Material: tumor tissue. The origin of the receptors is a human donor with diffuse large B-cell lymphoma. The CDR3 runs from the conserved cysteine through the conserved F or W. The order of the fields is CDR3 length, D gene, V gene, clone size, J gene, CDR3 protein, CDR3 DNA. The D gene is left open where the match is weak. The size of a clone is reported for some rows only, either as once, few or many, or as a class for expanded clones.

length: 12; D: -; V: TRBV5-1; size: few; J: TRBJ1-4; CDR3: CASSQPGEKLFF; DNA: TGCGCCAGCAGCCAGCCGGGTGAAAAACTGTTTTTT
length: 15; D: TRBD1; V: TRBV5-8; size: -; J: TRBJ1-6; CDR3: CASSYRTGQASPLHF; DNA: TGTGCCAGCAGCTACCGGACAGGCCAAGCTTCACCCCTCCACTTT
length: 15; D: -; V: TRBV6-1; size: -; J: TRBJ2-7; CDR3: CASSEMKGWLSEQYF; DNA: TGTGCCAGCAGTGAAATGAAGGGGTGGTTGAGTGAGCAGTACTTC
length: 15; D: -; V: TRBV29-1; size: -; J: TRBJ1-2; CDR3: CSVPSNRGTHYGYTF; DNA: TGCAGCGTTCCGTCTAACCGGGGGACGCACTATGGCTACACCTTC
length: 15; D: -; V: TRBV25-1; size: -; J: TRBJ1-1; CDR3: CASSEYVGKNTEAFF; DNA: TGTGCCAGCAGTGAATACGTAGGGAAGAACACTGAAGCTTTCTTT
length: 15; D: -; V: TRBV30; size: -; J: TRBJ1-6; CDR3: CAWSVVGGDNSPLHF; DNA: TGTGCCTGGAGTGTTGTTGGGGGGGATAATTCACCCCTCCACTTT
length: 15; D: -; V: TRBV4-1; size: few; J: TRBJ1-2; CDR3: CASSQDTATNYGYTF; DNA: TGCGCCAGCAGCCAAGACACTGCCACCAACTATGGCTACACCTTC
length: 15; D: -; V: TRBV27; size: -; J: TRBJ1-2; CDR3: CASSPRGRGGDGYTF; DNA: TGTGCCAGCAGCCCCCGGGGCAGGGGTGGGGATGGCTACACCTTC
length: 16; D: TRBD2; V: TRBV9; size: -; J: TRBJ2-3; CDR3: CASSPFSGSGADTQYF; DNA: TGTGCCAGCAGCCCTTTTAGCGGGAGCGGGGCAGATACGCAGTATTTT
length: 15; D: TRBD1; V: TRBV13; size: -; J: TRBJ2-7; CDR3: CASSLATGGIVEQYF; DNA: TGTGCCAGCAGCTTAGCGACAGGGGGAATTGTCGAGCAGTACTTC